This entry lists 20 T cell receptor beta chains sequenced from one sample in a study of T cell changes during pregnancy in multiple sclerosis. Sequencing was performed with immunoSEQ multiplex PCR; in TCRdb, only in-frame clones are kept and a portion is missing. The repertoire holds roughly 110,000 clones, with about nine tenths as singletons. Here the sequenced sample was peripheral blood, taken in the third trimester of pregnancy. Receptors originate from a female donor in good health, enrolled as a control in a pregnancy study.

This clone was detected a few times. The gene calls are TRBV7-2 and TRBJ2-7; 10 bases line up with TRBD1. Trimming took 1 base from V and 2 from J; bases not matched to a gene: 2. CDR3 length: 15 residues. Germline V gives CDR1 SGHTA, CDR2 FQGNSA. CDR3 loop: CASSLGGQGAYEQYF. The CDR3 DNA reads as TGTGCCAGCAGCTTAGGCGGACAGGGGGCCTACGAGCAGTACTTC.

The chain employs TRBV7-7 and TRBJ1-2; tentatively, D is TRBD1 (6 bases). V lost 6 bases, J lost 6 bases, and 29 bases lay in between. The CDR3 sequence is 18 residues long. CDR1 is SSHAT and CDR2 is FNYEAQ in the germline V gene (reference sequence). The CDR3 nucleotides read TGTGCCAGCAGGCTTGGACCCGCCCCCGGGACACCCCTCGATGGCTACACCTTC. Translating gives CASRLGPAPGTPLDGYTF.

The rearrangement uses TRBV29-1 and TRBJ1-1; D perhaps matches TRBD1 (6 bases). V lost 3 bases and J 4 bases, leaving 12 bases between the germline ends. The CDR3 covers 13 residues. The germline V gene encodes CDR1 SQVTM and CDR2 ANQGSEA. CDR3 protein: CSVEVGGGTEAFF. As DNA, the CDR3 is TGCAGCGTTGAGGTAGGGGGTGGCACTGAAGCTTTCTTT.

This clone was observed a single time. The CDR3 reads CASSRRTSTDTQYF. CDR3 coding DNA: TGTGCCAGCTCACGGCGGACTAGCACAGATACGCAGTATTTT. The gene calls are TRBV18 and TRBJ2-3, with D possibly TRBD2 on 5 matching bases. The V end lost 4 bases, the J end lost 0 bases, and 8 bases lay between the germline ends. CDR1 and CDR2 (germline): KGHSH, LQKENI. The CDR3 has 14 amino acids.

The chain recombines TRBV5-1 with TRBJ2-7; D not certain. Trimming took 1 base from V and 0 from J, leaving 5 bases between them. CDR1 and CDR2 from the germline V gene are SGHRS and YFSETQ. The CDR3 has 13 amino acids. CDR3 amino acids: CASSLSISYEQYF. The DNA of the CDR3 is TGCGCCAGCAGCTTGAGCATCTCCTACGAGCAGTACTTC.

The chain employs TRBV5-4 and TRBJ1-3; the D is unclear. Trimming took 0 bases from V and 0 from J, leaving 7 bases between them. This CDR3 spans 15 amino acids. Germline V gene data show CDR1 as SGHNT and CDR2 as YYREEE (reference sequence). CDR3 residues: CASSLDPGSGNTIYF. The CDR3 coding sequence is TGTGCCAGCAGCTTGGATCCGGGCTCTGGAAACACCATATATTTT.

The chain has TRBV18 and TRBJ1-1, with D possibly matching TRBD1 (5 bases). This CDR3 is 16 amino acids long. Germline V CDR1 and CDR2: KGHSH, LQKENI. Trimming removed 5 bases from V and 3 bases from J, with 19 bases in between. CDR3 protein: CASSLRAGNRDTEAFF. For the CDR3, the DNA is TGTGCCAGCTCATTACGGGCAGGGAATAGGGACACTGAAGCTTTCTTT. The complete variable domain, with remaining parts taken from reference TRBV18 and TRBJ1-1, reads NAGVMQNPRHLVRRRGQEARLRCSPMKGHSHVYWYRQLPEEGLKFMVYLQKENIIDESGMPKERFSAEFPKEGPSILRIQQVVRGDSAAYFCASSLRAGNRDTEAFFGQGTRLTVV.

The chain combines TRBV27 with TRBJ2-1; 7 nucleotides line up with TRBD1. The ends lost 5 bases at V and 8 bases at J; junction bases unmatched: 15. The germline V gene encodes CDR1 MNHEY and CDR2 SMNVEV (reference sequence). CDR3 length: 16 amino acids. CDR3 in DNA: TGTGCCAGCAGTCCAATACGACAGGGTCTGTTGGATGAGCAGTTCTTC. It codes for CASSPIRQGLLDEQFF.

V gene TRBV9 combines with J gene TRBJ2-3, with 12 bases lining up with TRBD1. From germline, CDR1 is SGDLS and CDR2 YYNGEE. The CDR3 has 16 amino acids. The J segment lost 3 bases and the V segment lost 4 bases, leaving 6 bases of the junction unmatched. CDR3 DNA sequence: TGTGCCAGCAGCCAGGGGACAGGGGGCGGAACAGATACGCAGTATTTT. Translating gives CASSQGTGGGTDTQYF.

The rearrangement uses TRBV2 and TRBJ2-7; D is ambiguous. The CDR3 consists of 12 residues. Trimming took 4 bases from V and 3 from J, leaving 7 bases between them. Germline loops: CDR1 SNHLY, CDR2 FYNNEI. The CDR3 region has the DNA TGTGCCAGCAGTGTGAGCCTCTACGAGCAGTACTTC. Translating it yields CASSVSLYEQYF.

The chain joins TRBV5-4 to TRBJ1-4, with 8 bases identical to TRBD1. CDR3 length: 15 amino acids. The trim removed 4 bases at V and 7 bases at J, leaving 9 bases unmatched. Per the germline V gene, CDR1 is SGHNT and CDR2 is YYREEE (reference sequence). CDR3 region: CASSLQQGVGEKLFF. In nucleotides, the CDR3 is TGTGCCAGCAGCCTACAACAGGGGGTGGGTGAAAAACTGTTTTTT.

This clone occurred once. This chain links TRBV4-3 with TRBJ2-3; tentative D call: TRBD1 (6 bases). The germline V gene encodes CDR1 LGHNA and CDR2 YSLEER. V was cut by 0 bases and J by 2 bases, with 9 bases left in between. The CDR3 has 15 residues. This chain's CDR3 is CASSQDGDTTDTQYF. As DNA, the CDR3 is TGCGCCAGCAGCCAAGATGGGGACACCACAGATACGCAGTATTTT.

CDR3 protein: CASSRTGSRGEKLFF. The CDR3 coding sequence is TGCGCCAGCAGTCGGACAGGGTCCCGTGGGGAAAAACTGTTTTTT. This chain uses TRBV5-1 with TRBJ1-4, with 8 bases that match TRBD1. In germline, CDR1 is SGHRS, CDR2 YFSETQ. The CDR3 consists of 15 residues. The V gene end was trimmed by 5 bases and the J gene end by 8 bases; junction bases not matched to a gene: 11.

The chain employs TRBV5-5 and TRBJ2-2; 11 bases fit TRBD2. The germline gives CDR1 SGHKS, CDR2 YYEKEE (reference sequence). CDR3 length equals 18 residues. Germline trimming cut 0 bases from V and 2 bases from J; bases unmatched to any gene: 6. The CDR3 nucleotides are TGTGCCAGCAGCTTGGGGCTAGCGGGGGGCCCTAACACCGGGGAGCTGTTTTTT. It yields the protein CASSLGLAGGPNTGELFF.

The rearrangement uses TRBV6-5 and TRBJ1-1, with D tentatively TRBD1 (5 bases). Per germline, CDR1 MNHEY and CDR2 SVGAGI. V lost 2 bases and J 5 bases, leaving 18 bases between the germline ends. This CDR3 region has 16 residues. CDR3 bases: TGTGCCAGCAGTTACCGCCCCCAGGGATTGGGGACTGAAGCTTTCTTT. Amino acids: CASSYRPQGLGTEAFF.

The V and J genes are TRBV9 and TRBJ1-2, with TRBD1 identical over 7 bases. CDR1 and CDR2 from the germline V gene are SGDLS and YYNGEE. The trim removed 2 bases at V and 5 bases at J, leaving 9 bases unmatched. The CDR3 runs 15 residues. In DNA form, the CDR3 reads TGTGCCAGCAGCGTTACAGGGGACGAGATTTATGGCTACACCTTC. Translation gives CASSVTGDEIYGYTF.

The chain has TRBV7-3 and TRBJ2-3; TRBD2 matches 7 bases. Germline CDR1 is SGHTA and CDR2 is FQGTGA. Germline trimming cut 5 bases from V and 3 bases from J; bases unmatched to any gene: 5. This CDR3 has 14 residues. CDR3 sequence (DNA): TGTGCCAGCAGCCCAGCGGGGAGGACAGATACGCAGTATTTT. It specifies CASSPAGRTDTQYF. Together with reference TRBV7-3 and TRBJ2-3, the CDR3 gives the full variable domain: GAGVSQTPSNKVTEKGKYVELRCDPISGHTALYWYRQSLGQGPEFLIYFQGTGAADDSGLPNDRFFAVRPEGSVSTLKIQRTERGDSAVYLCASSPAGRTDTQYFGPGTRLTVL.

V usage is TRBV27 and J usage is TRBJ2-6; TRBD1 matches 8 bases. Unmatched junction bases numbered 4, after V lost 3 bases and J lost 0 bases. Germline V gene sequence: CDR1 MNHEY, CDR2 SMNVEV (reference sequence). The CDR3 is 17 amino acids. As DNA, the CDR3 is TGTGCCAGCAGTTTTACAGGGGGGACCTCTGGGGCCAACGTCCTGACTTTC. Amino acids: CASSFTGGTSGANVLTF.

The chain employs TRBV11-2 and TRBJ1-1, with D unclear. This CDR3 is built from 14 residues. The germline V gene has CDR1 SGHAT and CDR2 FQNNGV. Trimming removed 5 bases from V and 1 base from J, with 11 bases in between. For the CDR3, the DNA is TGTGCCAGCAGCCCGCCGCTAGGGAACACTGAAGCTTTCTTT. Residues: CASSPPLGNTEAFF.

The CDR3 here is CASSVEVGQGVNEQYF. Here the CDR3 DNA reads TGTGCCAGCAGCGTAGAGGTAGGACAGGGTGTCAACGAGCAGTACTTC. The J gene is TRBJ2-7, the V gene TRBV9; 8 bases align to TRBD1. Germline loops: CDR1 SGDLS, CDR2 YYNGEE. J lost 5 bases, V lost 0 bases, and 10 bases had no gene match. The CDR3 contains 16 residues.